This paragraph covers one T cell receptor beta chain sequence. The sample is drawn from a study of T-cell memory formation after mild COVID-19. Germline loops: CDR1 DFQATT, CDR2 SNEGSKA (reference sequence). The CDR3 sequence is 11 residues long. Deletions cut 3 bases from V and 0 bases from J, with 1 base between. TCR alpha and TCR beta cDNA libraries carrying sample barcodes and UMIs were produced by 5'RACE using constant-segment primers. TCRdb fed the 5' RACE reads into MiXCR, producing one record per CDR3 protein. Of 150,000 to 200,000 distinct CDR3 sequences in the sample, about 21% were seen once.

The sample was PBMCs or a T cell subset sorted from them (not recorded which). The clonotype comes from an adult woman who had mild COVID-19 (a few samples of this study predate the infection). Cell type and time point are not known. The chain combines TRBV20-1 with TRBJ2-3; no clear D. CDR3 DNA sequence: TGCAGTGCTAGGAGCACAGATACGCAGTATTTT. Amino acid sequence: CSARSTDTQYF.